This passage covers 8 T cell receptor beta chains from one sample sequenced in a study of OX40 agonist ivuxolimab in advanced cancers. Data came from immunoSEQ multiplex PCR; TCRdb stores just in-frame clones and leaves some out. The sample records 60,000 to 70,000 clones, approximately 80% being singletons. Specimen: CD4+ or CD8+ T cells sorted from blood, collected in a trial of the OX40 agonist ivuxolimab. Receptor source: an adult with an advanced solid tumor such as melanoma, head and neck, liver or kidney cancer.

The chain employs TRBV5-1 and TRBJ2-1; D perhaps matches TRBD2 (6 bases). The germline V gene encodes CDR1 SGHRS and CDR2 YFSETQ. The CDR3 has 15 amino acids. V lost 2 bases to trimming and J lost 9 bases, with 18 bases between them. The CDR3 loop is CASSLTGDDKVEQFF. The CDR3 DNA sequence: TGCGCCAGCAGCTTAACGGGGGACGATAAAGTTGAGCAGTTCTTC. The full variable domain, rest sourced from reference TRBV5-1 and TRBJ2-1, is KAGVTQTPRYLIKTRGQQVTLSCSPISGHRSVSWYQQTPGQGLQFLFEYFSETQRNKGNFPGRFSGRQFSNSRSEMNVSTLELGDSALYLCASSLTGDDKVEQFFGPGTRLTVL.

The J gene is TRBJ1-4, the V gene TRBV28; D is undetermined. Germline-derived CDR1 and CDR2 are MDHEN and SYDVKM. V was pared by 8 bases and J by 0 bases, with 4 bases between. The CDR3 totals 12 residues. The CDR3 spells CASGPTNEKLFF. As DNA, the CDR3 is TGTGCCAGCGGACCAACTAATGAAAAACTGTTTTTT.

This clone was detected a few times. The chain couples TRBV6-1 to TRBJ1-5; D is unresolved. Per the germline V gene, CDR1 is MNHNS and CDR2 is SASEGT. Trimming left V 4 bases short and J 1 base short, with 14 bases between. The length of the CDR3 is 16 residues. The CDR3 DNA reads as TGTGCCAGCAGTGCCTATATTTATAGCAGCAATCAGCCCCAGCATTTT. This translates into CASSAYIYSSNQPQHF.

In its sample, this clone was seen once. The chain couples TRBV9 to TRBJ1-5, with a weak D call TRBD1 (5 bases). Germline V gives CDR1 SGDLS, CDR2 YYNGEE. Trimming took off 5 bases at V and 2 bases at J, with 17 bases between the two ends. CDR3 length equals 16 residues. The CDR3 nucleotides read TGTGCCAGCAGTGTGGGCGGTTTGGGGGGCAATCAGCCCCAGCATTTT. This translates into CASSVGGLGGNQPQHF. The full variable domain, with the rest looked up from reference TRBV9 and TRBJ1-5, is DSGVTQTPKHLITATGQRVTLRCSPRSGDLSVYWYQQSLDQGLQFLIQYYNGEERAKGNILERFSAQQFPDLHSELNLSSLELGDSALYFCASSVGGLGGNQPQHFGDGTRLSIL.

The chain uses TRBV4-1 and TRBJ2-7; D uncertain. The V and J ends lost 7 bases and 2 bases respectively, with 15 bases between them. This CDR3 region has 14 residues. Looked up from germline, CDR1 is MGHRA and CDR2 is YSYEKL. CDR3 nucleotides: TGCGCCAGCACCCCCCCGTTCCCTCCCTACGAGCAGTACTTC. This gives the protein CASTPPFPPYEQYF.

V and J are TRBV6-6 and TRBJ1-1; D unresolved. Germline CDR1 is MNHNY and CDR2 is SVGAGI (reference sequence). V was pared by 5 bases and J by 6 bases, with 13 bases between. CDR3 size: 13 residues. The CDR3 spells CASSTERGAEAFF. The CDR3 nucleotides are TGTGCCAGCAGTACTGAAAGAGGAGCTGAAGCTTTCTTT.

The genes are TRBV28 and TRBJ1-2; the D gene is possibly TRBD1 (6 bases). This CDR3 spans 13 amino acids. V was pared by 5 bases and J by 7 bases, with 14 bases between. The germline gives CDR1 MDHEN, CDR2 SYDVKM. In DNA form, the CDR3 reads TGTGCCAGCAGTCCAAACCTAGGGGGTGGCTACACCTTC. This sequence encodes CASSPNLGGGYTF.

V and J are TRBV4-2 and TRBJ1-6; D remains ambiguous. The CDR3 length is 17 residues. V was clipped by 4 bases and J by 9 bases, with 22 bases between them. The V gene's germline CDR1 is LGHNA and CDR2 YNFKEQ. The CDR3 DNA reads as TGTGCCAGCAGCCGGCGCTCGGCCCCCGCGGAGGGTTCACCCCTCCACTTT. Its translation is CASSRRSAPAEGSPLHF.